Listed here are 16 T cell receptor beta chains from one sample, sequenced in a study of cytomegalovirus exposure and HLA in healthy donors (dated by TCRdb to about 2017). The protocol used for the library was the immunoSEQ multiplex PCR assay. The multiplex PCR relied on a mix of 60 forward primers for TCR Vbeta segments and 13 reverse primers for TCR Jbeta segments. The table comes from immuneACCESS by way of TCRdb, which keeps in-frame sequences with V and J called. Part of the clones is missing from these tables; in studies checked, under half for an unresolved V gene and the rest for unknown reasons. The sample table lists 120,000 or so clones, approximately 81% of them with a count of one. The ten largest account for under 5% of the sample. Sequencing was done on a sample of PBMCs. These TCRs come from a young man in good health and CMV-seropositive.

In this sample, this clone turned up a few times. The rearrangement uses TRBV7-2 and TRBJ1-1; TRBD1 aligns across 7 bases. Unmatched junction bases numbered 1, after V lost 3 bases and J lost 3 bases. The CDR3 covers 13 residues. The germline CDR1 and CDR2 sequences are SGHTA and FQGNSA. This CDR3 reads CASSFTGDTEAFF. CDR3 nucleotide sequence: TGTGCCAGCAGCTTTACAGGGGACACTGAAGCTTTCTTT.

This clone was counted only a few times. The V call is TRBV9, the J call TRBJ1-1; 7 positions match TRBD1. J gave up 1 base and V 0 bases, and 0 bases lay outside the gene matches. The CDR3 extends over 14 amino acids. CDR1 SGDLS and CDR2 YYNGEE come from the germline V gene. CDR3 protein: CASSVGTGNTEAFF. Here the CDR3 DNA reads TGTGCCAGCAGCGTAGGGACAGGGAACACTGAAGCTTTCTTT.

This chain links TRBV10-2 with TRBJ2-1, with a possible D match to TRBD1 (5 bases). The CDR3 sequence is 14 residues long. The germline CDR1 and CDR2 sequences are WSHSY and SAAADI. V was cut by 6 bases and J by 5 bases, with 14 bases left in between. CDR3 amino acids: CASSAIPGHNEQFF. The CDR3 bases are TGCGCCAGCAGCGCTATCCCAGGGCACAATGAGCAGTTCTTC.

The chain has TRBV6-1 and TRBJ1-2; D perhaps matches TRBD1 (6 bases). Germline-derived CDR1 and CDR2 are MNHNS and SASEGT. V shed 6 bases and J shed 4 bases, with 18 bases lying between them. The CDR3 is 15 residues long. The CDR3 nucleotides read TGTGCCAGCAGCGACGCCGGGGCCAGGGGCTATGGCTACACCTTC. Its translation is CASSDAGARGYGYTF.

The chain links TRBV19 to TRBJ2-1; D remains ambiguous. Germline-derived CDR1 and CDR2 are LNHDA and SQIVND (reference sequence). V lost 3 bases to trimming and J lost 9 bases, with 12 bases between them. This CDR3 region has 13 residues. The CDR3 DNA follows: TGTGCCAGTAGTATTGAACAGATCACTGAGCAGTTCTTC. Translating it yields CASSIEQITEQFF.

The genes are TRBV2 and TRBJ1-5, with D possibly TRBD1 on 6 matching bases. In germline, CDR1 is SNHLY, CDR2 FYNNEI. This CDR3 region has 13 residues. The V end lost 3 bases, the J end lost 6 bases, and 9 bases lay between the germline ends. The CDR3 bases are TGTGCCAGCAGTGAGGGGGCGGCTCAGCCCCAGCATTTT. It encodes CASSEGAAQPQHF.

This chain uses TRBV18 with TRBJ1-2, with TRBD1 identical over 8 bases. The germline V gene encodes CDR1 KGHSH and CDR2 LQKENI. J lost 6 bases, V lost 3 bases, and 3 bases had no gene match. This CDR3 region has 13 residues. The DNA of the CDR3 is TGTGCCAGCTCACCGCAGACAGGGGATGGCTACACCTTC. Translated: CASSPQTGDGYTF. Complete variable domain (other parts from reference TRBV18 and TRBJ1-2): NAGVMQNPRHLVRRRGQEARLRCSPMKGHSHVYWYRQLPEEGLKFMVYLQKENIIDESGMPKERFSAEFPKEGPSILRIQQVVRGDSAAYFCASSPQTGDGYTFGSGTRLTVV.

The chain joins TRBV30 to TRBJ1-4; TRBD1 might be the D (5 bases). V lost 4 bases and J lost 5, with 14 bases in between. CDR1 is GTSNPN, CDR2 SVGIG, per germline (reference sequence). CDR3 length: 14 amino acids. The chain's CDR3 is CAWMIDGGNEKLFF. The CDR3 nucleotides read TGTGCCTGGATGATCGACGGGGGGAATGAAAAACTGTTTTTT.

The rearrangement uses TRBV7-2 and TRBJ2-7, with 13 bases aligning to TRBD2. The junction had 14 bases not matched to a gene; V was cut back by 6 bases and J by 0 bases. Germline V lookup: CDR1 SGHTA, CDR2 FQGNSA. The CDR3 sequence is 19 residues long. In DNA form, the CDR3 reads TGTGCCAGCAGTACACGGACTAGCGGGGGCCCTACAAACTCCTACGAGCAGTACTTC. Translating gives CASSTRTSGGPTNSYEQYF.

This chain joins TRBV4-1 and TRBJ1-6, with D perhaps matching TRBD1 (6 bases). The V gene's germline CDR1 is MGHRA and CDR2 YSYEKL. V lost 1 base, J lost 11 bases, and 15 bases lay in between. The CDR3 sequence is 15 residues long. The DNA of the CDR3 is TGCGCCAGCAGCCAAGGTCCGAGAGGGGGAACACCCCTCCACTTT. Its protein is CASSQGPRGGTPLHF.

The CDR3 here is CASSPGLAGGYEQFF. CDR3 bases: TGTGCCAGCAGCCCGGGACTAGCGGGAGGGTATGAGCAGTTCTTC. The rearrangement links TRBV13 to TRBJ2-1, with 16 bases identical to TRBD2. J was trimmed by 8 bases and V by 5 bases; bases with no gene match: 3. The length of the CDR3 is 15 residues. Germline CDR1 and CDR2: PRHDT and FYEKMQ (reference sequence).

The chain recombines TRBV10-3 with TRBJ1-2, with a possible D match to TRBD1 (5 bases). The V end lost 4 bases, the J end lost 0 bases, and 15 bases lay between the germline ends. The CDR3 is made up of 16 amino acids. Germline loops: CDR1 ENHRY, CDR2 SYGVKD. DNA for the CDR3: TGTGCCATCAGTGGGTTCGGAGGGGAAGCTAACTATGGCTACACCTTC. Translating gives CAISGFGGEANYGYTF.

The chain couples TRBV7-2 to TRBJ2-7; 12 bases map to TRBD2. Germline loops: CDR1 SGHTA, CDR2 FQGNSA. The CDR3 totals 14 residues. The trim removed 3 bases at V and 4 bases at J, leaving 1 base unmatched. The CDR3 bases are TGTGCCAGCAGCTTTACTAGCGGGGGGTACGAGCAGTACTTC. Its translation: CASSFTSGGYEQYF. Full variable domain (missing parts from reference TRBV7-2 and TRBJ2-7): GAGVSQSPSNKVTEKGKDVELRCDPISGHTALYWYRQSLGQGLEFLIYFQGNSAPDKSGLPSDRFSAERTGGSVSTLTIQRTQQEDSAVYLCASSFTSGGYEQYFGPGTRLTVT.

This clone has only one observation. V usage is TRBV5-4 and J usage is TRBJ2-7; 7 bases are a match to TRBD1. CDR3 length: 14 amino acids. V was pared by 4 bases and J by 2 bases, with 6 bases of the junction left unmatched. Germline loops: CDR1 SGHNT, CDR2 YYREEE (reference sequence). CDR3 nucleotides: TGTGCCAGCAGCCCGCGACAGGGTACCTACGAGCAGTACTTC. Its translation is CASSPRQGTYEQYF.

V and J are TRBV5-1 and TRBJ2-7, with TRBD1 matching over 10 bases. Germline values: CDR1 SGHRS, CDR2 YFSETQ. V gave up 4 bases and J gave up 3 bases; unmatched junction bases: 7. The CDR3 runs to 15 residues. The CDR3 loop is CASSPPGQGIYEQYF. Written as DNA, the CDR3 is TGCGCCAGCAGCCCTCCGGGACAGGGGATCTACGAGCAGTACTTC.

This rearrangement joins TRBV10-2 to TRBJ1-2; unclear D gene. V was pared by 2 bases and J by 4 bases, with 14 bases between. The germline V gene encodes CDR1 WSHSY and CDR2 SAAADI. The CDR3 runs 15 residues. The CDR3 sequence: CASSEGSRVIYGYTF. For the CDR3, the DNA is TGCGCCAGCAGTGAGGGTTCCCGCGTTATCTATGGCTACACCTTC.